The rows below give T cell receptor beta chains drawn from one sample of a study of blood T cell repertoires in COVID-19. TCRdb's table, derived via immunoSEQ multiplex PCR, lists solely in-frame clones and lacks some. The repertoire consists of some 180,000 clones, with around four fifths occurring once and the leading ten covering roughly 8.4%. Material for sequencing was peripheral blood. The receptors derive from a woman older than 75 with COVID-19, enrolled during active disease. Each CDR3 is given with its conserved first and last residue. Fields, in order: J gene, V gene, CDR3 protein.

TRBJ1-6	TRBV28	CASSFGSPWANNSPLHF
TRBJ2-2	TRBV2	CASSGQGTANTGELFF
TRBJ1-2	TRBV12-3/TRBV12-4	CASSRTRVYGYTF
TRBJ2-3	TRBV7-3	CASSFGLAGTDTQYF
TRBJ2-1	TRBV6-2/TRBV6-3	CASSIAGGPWEQFF
TRBJ2-7	TRBV7-2	CASSPPVGLTYEQYF
TRBJ2-5	TRBV18	CASSRSGEETQYF
TRBJ1-6	TRBV6-5	CASGGLESSPLHF
TRBJ2-7	TRBV12-3/TRBV12-4	CASGYRGSYEQYF
TRBJ2-7	TRBV7-9	CASAAGTSGTYEQYF
TRBJ1-5	TRBV2	CASKAPDQPQHF
TRBJ1-6	TRBV6-5	CASKSAANSPLHF
TRBJ1-2	TRBV12-3/TRBV12-4	CASSLGQNYGYTF
TRBJ1-2	TRBV5-1	CASSPDSSNYGYTF
TRBJ2-1	TRBV9	CASSVGAVQGNEQFF
TRBJ1-2	TRBV6-2/TRBV6-3	CASSYPEAHNYGYTF
TRBJ1-2	TRBV27	CASSLGGGHGYTF
TRBJ2-7	TRBV5-1	CASSLAGQGQYF
TRBJ2-1	TRBV9	CASSTRGGSYNEQFF
TRBJ1-2	TRBV29-1	CSVYDRVAIYGYTF
TRBJ1-1	TRBV7-2	CASSLGYGGTFF
TRBJ2-5	TRBV28	CASSLLAEETQYF
TRBJ1-4	TRBV6-5	CASSYSGGTTNEKLFF
TRBJ1-6	TRBV19	CASRNREGNSPLHF
TRBJ2-7	TRBV9	CASSPRGLEQYF
TRBJ2-3	TRBV2	CASVATSGRTDTQYF
TRBJ2-3	TRBV2	CASQGVATDTQYF
TRBJ2-1	TRBV5-4	CASSLNSPGLVNEQFF
TRBJ2-5	TRBV6-5	CASSYGQKETQYF